The 18 T cell receptor beta chains below come from one sample, sequenced in a study of shared clonotypes between healthy human individuals. CD45RO-negative, CCR7-positively selected cells formed the naive CD8 fraction, excluding terminally differentiated effector memory CD45RA+ cells. Assay: immunoSEQ multiplex PCR; the TCRdb copy retains only in-frame clones and omits some. The sample shows about 2.2 million clones, 93% of them seen only once. Sequencing used naive CD8+ T cells from PBMCs. Receptor source: a man younger than 30 in good health. Some clones in this sample may be carry-over from other donors' samples.

This chain joins TRBV7-7 and TRBJ2-1, with D possibly called TRBD1 or TRBD2 (6 bases each). Trimming took off 5 bases at V and 10 bases at J, with 12 bases between the two ends. The CDR3 sequence is 12 residues long. The germline gives CDR1 SSHAT, CDR2 FNYEAQ (reference sequence). The CDR3 DNA follows: TGTGCCAGCAGCCCGGAAGGGGGGGAGCAGTTCTTC. Residues: CASSPEGGEQFF.

The genes are TRBV18 and TRBJ2-7; 7 nucleotides align to TRBD1. Germline V gives CDR1 KGHSH, CDR2 LQKENI. The V segment lost 3 bases and the J segment 2 bases; nucleotides outside the gene matches: 13. This CDR3 comprises 17 residues. Here the CDR3 reads CASSPNPPAGGTYEQYF. CDR3 bases: TGTGCCAGCTCACCGAACCCTCCGGCAGGGGGAACCTACGAGCAGTACTTC. The complete variable domain, with remaining parts taken from reference TRBV18 and TRBJ2-7, reads NAGVMQNPRHLVRRRGQEARLRCSPMKGHSHVYWYRQLPEEGLKFMVYLQKENIIDESGMPKERFSAEFPKEGPSILRIQQVVRGDSAAYFCASSPNPPAGGTYEQYFGPGTRLTVT.

V usage is TRBV6-1 and J usage is TRBJ2-7; 7 nucleotides agree with TRBD2. Germline CDR1 is MNHNS and CDR2 is SASEGT. J lost 3 bases, V lost 5 bases, and 7 bases had no gene match. This CDR3 spans 14 amino acids. The CDR3 nucleotides read TGTGCCAGCAGTACAAGACTAGCCGTCTACGAGCAGTACTTC. The encoded protein is CASSTRLAVYEQYF.

CDR3 protein: CASSQLRWESADTQYF. The CDR3 region has the DNA TGCGCCAGCAGCCAATTGAGGTGGGAGTCTGCAGATACGCAGTATTTT. The chain combines TRBV4-1 with TRBJ2-3, with a tentative D call TRBD2 (5 bases). Germline-derived CDR1 and CDR2 are MGHRA and YSYEKL. The CDR3 has 16 amino acids. Trimming took 2 bases from V and 4 from J, leaving 16 bases between them.

J is TRBJ1-1 and V is TRBV6-5, with 7 bases matching TRBD1. The ends lost 5 bases at V and 4 bases at J; junction bases unmatched: 10. This CDR3 spans 15 amino acids. Germline V gives CDR1 MNHEY, CDR2 SVGAGI. The CDR3 spells CASSVTGEGSTEAFF. The CDR3 DNA reads TGTGCCAGCAGTGTAACAGGGGAGGGAAGCACTGAAGCTTTCTTT.

The chain links TRBV6-5 to TRBJ2-2, with unresolved D. Looked up from germline, CDR1 is MNHEY and CDR2 is SVGAGI. The CDR3 has 13 residues. V dropped 6 bases and J dropped 3 bases, with 8 bases sitting between them. The CDR3 here is CASSPRHTGELFF. In nucleotides, the CDR3 is TGTGCCAGCAGCCCCAGACACACCGGGGAGCTGTTTTTT.

A single count supports this clone. The V gene is TRBV10-2, the J gene TRBJ2-7; D unresolved. Trimming pared 4 bases from V and 4 bases from J, leaving 11 bases between. The CDR3 extends over 13 amino acids. CDR1 and CDR2 (germline): WSHSY, SAAADI. CDR3 sequence (DNA): TGCGCCAGCAGTGTCGGTCTGGAGTACGAGCAGTACTTC. Its translation: CASSVGLEYEQYF.

This rearrangement joins TRBV9 to TRBJ1-3; the D gene is possibly TRBD1 (6 bases). V dropped 4 bases and J dropped 2 bases, with 10 bases sitting between them. The CDR3 extends over 14 amino acids. Germline assignment: CDR1 SGDLS and CDR2 YYNGEE. CDR3 sequence (DNA): TGTGCCAGCAGCATGACAGGACCTGGAAACACCATATATTTT. Translated: CASSMTGPGNTIYF. The entire variable domain, with the rest obtained from reference TRBV9 and TRBJ1-3, is as follows: DSGVTQTPKHLITATGQRVTLRCSPRSGDLSVYWYQQSLDQGLQFLIQYYNGEERAKGNILERFSAQQFPDLHSELNLSSLELGDSALYFCASSMTGPGNTIYFGEGSWLTVV.

The gene calls are TRBV2 and TRBJ1-5; TRBD1 aligns across 7 bases. The CDR3 extends over 13 amino acids. Germline loops: CDR1 SNHLY, CDR2 FYNNEI. Trimming removed 6 bases from V and 7 bases from J; junction bases left unmatched: 6. For the CDR3, the DNA is TGTGCCAGCAGCCCGACAGGGTTACAGCCCCAGCATTTT. Its protein product is CASSPTGLQPQHF.

The V call is TRBV28, the J call TRBJ1-1; no clear D. Deletions cut 2 bases from V and 1 base from J, with 17 bases between. The CDR3 is 17 amino acids. Germline assignment: CDR1 MDHEN and CDR2 SYDVKM. Written as DNA, the CDR3 is TGTGCCAGCAGTTTACGCCACCCCCCTAGAGGGAACACTGAAGCTTTCTTT. It specifies CASSLRHPPRGNTEAFF. Full variable domain (remainder filled in from reference TRBV28 and TRBJ1-1): DVKVTQSSRYLVKRTGEKVFLECVQDMDHENMFWYRQDPGLGLRLIYFSYDVKMKEKGDIPEGYSVSREKKERFSLILESASTNQTSMYLCASSLRHPPRGNTEAFFGQGTRLTVV.

The chain is built from TRBV28 and TRBJ1-3, with D unresolved. The CDR3 contains 16 residues. Germline V gives CDR1 MDHEN, CDR2 SYDVKM. Trimming took off 1 base at V and 0 bases at J, with 10 bases between the two ends. The CDR3 nucleotides read TGTGCCAGCAGTTTATTAGCACAAATCTCTGGAAACACCATATATTTT. Protein: CASSLLAQISGNTIYF.

The CDR3 protein is CASHPGGGNEKLFF. CDR3 in DNA: TGTGCCAGCCACCCGGGAGGGGGTAATGAAAAACTGTTTTTT. The V gene is TRBV7-8, the J gene TRBJ1-4; maybe TRBD1 (6 bases). The germline V gene encodes CDR1 SGHVS and CDR2 FQNEAQ. Trimming pared 8 bases from V and 4 bases from J, leaving 14 bases between. CDR3 length: 14 residues.

J is TRBJ1-1 and V is TRBV11-3, with D perhaps TRBD1 (5 bases). The CDR3 length is 12 residues. The germline V gene encodes CDR1 SGHNT and CDR2 YENEEA. V lost 5 bases and J 5 bases, leaving 9 bases between the germline ends. DNA of the CDR3: TGTGCCAGCAGCCACCGGGGGACTGAAGCTTTCTTT. Its translation: CASSHRGTEAFF.

The table lists this clone with a count of one. This chain uses TRBV7-9 with TRBJ2-7; TRBD2 agrees at 12 bases. The germline V gene has CDR1 SEHNR and CDR2 FQNEAQ (reference sequence). With V trimmed by 5 bases and J by 5 bases, 7 bases remained unmatched. CDR3 length equals 15 residues. The CDR3 loop reads CASSARTSGDDEQYF. CDR3 sequence (DNA): TGTGCCAGCAGCGCCAGGACTAGCGGGGATGACGAGCAGTACTTC.

V is TRBV15 and J is TRBJ2-7; possibly TRBD1 for D (6 bases). CDR3 length: 16 residues. CDR1 LNHNV and CDR2 YYDKDF come from the germline V gene (reference sequence). V dropped 1 base and J dropped 0 bases, with 13 bases sitting between them. DNA of the CDR3: TGTGCCACCAGCAGAGGGGTAGAGGGGGTCTCCTACGAGCAGTACTTC. This translates into CATSRGVEGVSYEQYF.

The rearrangement joins TRBV7-9 to TRBJ1-1; D remains ambiguous. Germline V gene sequence: CDR1 SEHNR, CDR2 FQNEAQ (reference sequence). Trimming shortened V by 1 base and J by 4 bases, and 10 bases separated the two germline ends. This CDR3 is 14 amino acids long. CDR3 protein: CASSLVGFGTEAFF. For the CDR3, the DNA is TGTGCCAGCAGCTTAGTAGGTTTCGGCACTGAAGCTTTCTTT. Based on the CDR3 plus reference TRBV7-9 and TRBJ1-1, the full variable domain is DTGVSQNPRHKITKRGQNVTFRCDPISEHNRLYWYRQTLGQGPEFLTYFQNEAQLEKSRLLSDRFSAERPKGSFSTLEIQRTEQGDSAMYLCASSLVGFGTEAFFGQGTRLTVV.

The chain uses TRBV28 and TRBJ2-7, with D perhaps being TRBD1 or TRBD2 (7 bases each). CDR3 size: 14 residues. The V end lost 5 bases, the J end lost 3 bases, and 14 bases lay between the germline ends. Germline V gene lookup returns CDR1 MDHEN and CDR2 SYDVKM. The CDR3 protein is CASSQRDSYYEQYF. In DNA form, the CDR3 reads TGTGCCAGCAGTCAGCGGGACAGCTACTACGAGCAGTACTTC. Based on the CDR3 plus reference TRBV28 and TRBJ2-7, the full variable domain is DVKVTQSSRYLVKRTGEKVFLECVQDMDHENMFWYRQDPGLGLRLIYFSYDVKMKEKGDIPEGYSVSREKKERFSLILESASTNQTSMYLCASSQRDSYYEQYFGPGTRLTVT.

The V and J genes are TRBV4-3 and TRBJ2-3; 10 bases align to TRBD2. J gave up 4 bases and V 2 bases, and 3 bases lay outside the gene matches. The CDR3 is 15 residues long. The germline CDR1 and CDR2 sequences are LGHNA and YSLEER. The CDR3 nucleotides read TGCGCCAGCAGCCAACGAGCGGGAGGGCCAGATACGCAGTATTTT. It encodes CASSQRAGGPDTQYF.